This T cell receptor beta chain was sequenced during a study of blood T cell repertoires in COVID-19. Turning to the study itself: Sites in the United States, Italy and Spain provided acute and convalescent COVID-19 samples. Sources were T cells, B-cell-depleted T cells, or PBMCs; the material itself was cDNA or gDNA.

The table lists this clone with a few counts. In germline, CDR1 is SGHAT, CDR2 FQNNGV. Trimming cost V 5 bases and J 16 bases; bases outside gene matches: 9. This CDR3 region has 12 residues. In the source study's methods: Nucleated cell counts were estimated from reference gene primer amplification. This table comes from immunoSEQ multiplex PCR, and its TCRdb copy is limited to in-frame clones, with some not included. Clone size and the V and J calls come from that table; the DNA yielded D and trimming. Of 200,000 to 300,000 clones detected, under 90% appear once; the ten largest clones hold 4% to 4.5%.

Sequencing input: peripheral blood. The V call is TRBV11-2, the J call TRBJ1-3; 9 nucleotides agree with TRBD1. This clonotype originated in a man aged 55 to 70 with acute or convalescent COVID-19. In DNA, the CDR3 is TGTGCCAGCAGCCACCGGGACAGGGAGAGGTATTTT. This codes for CASSHRDRERYF.